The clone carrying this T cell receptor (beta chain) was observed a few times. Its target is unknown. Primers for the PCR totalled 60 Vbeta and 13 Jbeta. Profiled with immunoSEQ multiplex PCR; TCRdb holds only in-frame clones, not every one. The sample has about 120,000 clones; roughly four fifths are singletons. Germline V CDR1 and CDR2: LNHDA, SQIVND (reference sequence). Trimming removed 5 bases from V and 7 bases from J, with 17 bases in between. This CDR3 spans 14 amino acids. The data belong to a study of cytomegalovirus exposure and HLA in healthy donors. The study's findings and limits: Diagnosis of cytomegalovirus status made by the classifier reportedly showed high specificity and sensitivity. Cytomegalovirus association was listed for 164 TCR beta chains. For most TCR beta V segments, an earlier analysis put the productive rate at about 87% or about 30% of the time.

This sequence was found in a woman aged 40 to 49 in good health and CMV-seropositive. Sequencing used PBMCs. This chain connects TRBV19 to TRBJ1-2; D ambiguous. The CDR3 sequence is CASSPGNRAIGYTF. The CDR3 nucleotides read TGTGCCAGTAGTCCCGGAAACAGAGCTATTGGCTACACCTTC.